Listed below are T cell receptor beta chains from one sample, sequenced in a study of T cell repertoires in cytomegalovirus infection. A single record per CDR3 protein comes from TCRdb applying MiXCR to the reads. This sample has around 300,000 distinct CDR3 sequences, with more than 20% found just once. Material for sequencing was PBMCs. The receptors originated from a human donor in good health (CMV status not recorded). Some clones in this sample may be carry-over from other donors' samples. Both conserved end residues are part of each CDR3. The D gene is left open where the match is weak. Clone sizes are given selectively: once, few, many, or a class where the clone is expanded.

>-|TRBJ2-4|few|TRBV20-1
TGCAGTGCTTCATCTAGCGCCTTGACTCTTCAGTACTTC
CSASSSALTLQYF
>-|TRBJ1-1|-|TRBV27
TGTGCCAGCAGTTTGCAGGGCTTGGGTCGTGACACTGAAGCTTTCTTT
CASSLQGLGRDTEAFF
>TRBD1|TRBJ1-1|-|TRBV5-1
TGCGCCAGCAGCTTCGCAGGGGGCGGGGTTGAAGCTTTCTTT
CASSFAGGGVEAFF
>-|TRBJ1-1|large|TRBV11-2
TGTGCCAGCAGCTTAGACAGGGAAGCTTTCTTT
CASSLDREAFF
>TRBD1|TRBJ1-2|-|TRBV7-2
TGTGCCAGCAGCCCGCAGACAGGGGACGGTGGCTACACCTTC
CASSPQTGDGGYTF
>TRBD2|TRBJ2-7|-|TRBV12-3/TRBV12-4
TGTGCCAGCAGTCCCAGCGGGAGTAGGAAGCAGTACTTC
CASSPSGSRKQYF
>TRBD1|TRBJ1-1|-|TRBV2
TGTGCCAGCACCTGGGACAGGGGAGGGACTGAAGCTTTCTTT
CASTWDRGGTEAFF
>-|TRBJ1-1|few|TRBV6-1
TGTGCCAGCAGTTACACGAGGGGCACTGAAGCTTTCTTT
CASSYTRGTEAFF
>TRBD1|TRBJ2-6|many|TRBV7-2
TGTGCCAGCAGCTCCTACAGGGGGCCTGGGGCCAACGTCCTGACTTTC
CASSSYRGPGANVLTF
>TRBD1|TRBJ2-1|-|TRBV6-2/TRBV6-3
TGTGCCAGCAGTTCCTCCCGGGACAGGGGGCCCCGCACCTACAATGAGCAGTTCTTC
CASSSSRDRGPRTYNEQFF
>-|TRBJ1-2|many|TRBV7-2
TGTGCCAGCAGCTTAGGAGGGCGCCTGTATGGCTACACCTTC
CASSLGGRLYGYTF
>-|TRBJ2-3|few|TRBV5-3
TGTGCCAGCAGCTTTAGGGGGGGCCGCACAGATACGCAGTATTTT
CASSFRGGRTDTQYF
>TRBD1|TRBJ1-1|few|TRBV2
TGTGCCAGCAGTGAAGGGACAGGGGGCACTGAAGCTTTCTTT
CASSEGTGGTEAFF
>TRBD2|TRBJ2-5|-|TRBV28
TGTGCCAGCAGGGACGGCGGGGGCCAAGAGACCCAGTACTTC
CASRDGGGQETQYF
>-|TRBJ2-7|few|TRBV6-6
TGTGCCAGCAGTTCAACCGGGGGCTTCCTTGAGCAGTACTTC
CASSSTGGFLEQYF
>TRBD2|TRBJ2-1|-|TRBV24-1
TGTGCCACCAGTGATGCATCTAGCGGGGACTTCAATGAGCAGTTCTTC
CATSDASSGDFNEQFF
>-|TRBJ1-1|few|TRBV7-6
TGTGCCAGCAGCCCAGGCCCGGGAGTCATGAACACTGAAGCTTTCTTT
CASSPGPGVMNTEAFF
>-|TRBJ2-7|many|TRBV7-3
TGTGCCAGCAGCCCGAGAGGACAGCACCACGAGCAGTACTTC
CASSPRGQHHEQYF
>-|TRBJ2-7|few|TRBV29-1
TGCAGCGTTGGGTTCGGAGGGACCGGCGAGCAGTACTTC
CSVGFGGTGEQYF
>-|TRBJ2-1|many|TRBV7-6
TGTGCCAGCAGCTTATTGGGGACAACGAGCTCCTACAATGAGCAGTTCTTC
CASSLLGTTSSYNEQFF
>TRBD1|TRBJ2-1|many|TRBV12-3/TRBV12-4
TGTGCCAGCAGCAGCCGGGACAGGGTCTACAATGAGCAGTTCTTC
CASSSRDRVYNEQFF
>TRBD1|TRBJ2-2|-|TRBV29-1
TGCAGCGTGGGGGACAGCTACACCGGGGAGCTGTTTTTT
CSVGDSYTGELFF
>-|TRBJ1-1|many|TRBV6-2/TRBV6-3
TGTGCCAGCAGTTACGTTATAGGGACTGAAGCTTTCTTT
CASSYVIGTEAFF
>-|TRBJ2-7|few|TRBV18
TGTGCCAGCTCACGAAGTGCTGATAACTACGAGCAGTACTTC
CASSRSADNYEQYF
>-|TRBJ2-3|many|TRBV11-2
TGTGCCAGCAGCTTTTGGGCTGATACGCAGTATTTT
CASSFWADTQYF
>-|TRBJ2-1|many|TRBV7-2
TGTGCCAGCAGCTTAGGTAGACGTGAGCAGTTCTTC
CASSLGRREQFF
>TRBD2|TRBJ2-3|-|TRBV5-4
TGTGCCAGCAGAACGGGACTACACGACACAGATACGCAGTATTTT
CASRTGLHDTDTQYF
>-|TRBJ1-2|-|TRBV2
TGTGCCAGCAAGAGGACGGAAAGCTATGGCTACACCTTC
CASKRTESYGYTF
>-|TRBJ2-7|-|TRBV15
TGTGCCACCAGCAGAGAACGGGTCAGCGAGCAGTACTTC
CATSRERVSEQYF
>TRBD2|TRBJ2-1|few|TRBV6-8
TGTGCCAGCAGTCGTAGCGGGGTCTCCTACAATGAGCAGTTCTTC
CASSRSGVSYNEQFF
>-|TRBJ2-1|-|TRBV7-8
TGTGCCAGCAGCTTTTCCAACCTTCCGTTCTTC
CASSFSNLPFF
>TRBD1|TRBJ2-7|-|TRBV6-2/TRBV6-3
TGTGCCAGCAGCATATATGGGACAGGGGTTTCCGAGCAGTACTTC
CASSIYGTGVSEQYF
>TRBD2|TRBJ2-1|few|TRBV2
TGTGCCAGCAGTGCCTCCCTGAGGGGACTAGCCAATGAGCAGTTCTTC
CASSASLRGLANEQFF
>-|TRBJ2-1|many|TRBV7-2
TGTGCCAGCAGCTTAGAGCAGGGTAACAATGAGCAGTTCTTC
CASSLEQGNNEQFF
>-|TRBJ2-5|-|TRBV28
TGTGCCAGCAGTGCCCCGGGACTAGAGACCCAGTACTTC
CASSAPGLETQYF
>-|TRBJ2-5|few|TRBV7-2
TGTGCCAGCAGCTTTGGGGTGGGAGAGACCCAGTACTTC
CASSFGVGETQYF
>-|TRBJ2-2|few|TRBV7-3
TGTGCCAGCAGCATTGCGTCGGACACCGGGGAGCTGTTTTTT
CASSIASDTGELFF
>-|TRBJ1-2|many|TRBV7-2
TGTGCCAGCAGCTTAGCCGACGGTAACTATGGCTACACCTTC
CASSLADGNYGYTF
>-|TRBJ2-5|few|TRBV5-6
TGTGCCAGCAGCCCAGGCGGGCGGGGATCGGAGACCCAGTACTTC
CASSPGGRGSETQYF
>-|TRBJ2-3|once|TRBV11-2
TGTGCCAGCACCGGCAGGGTAGGCGGGGGCGGCACAGATACGCAGTATTTT
CASTGRVGGGGTDTQYF
>-|TRBJ1-1|few|TRBV28
TGTGCCAGCAGCTGGTCGGGGGGGAACACTGAAGCTTTCTTT
CASSWSGGNTEAFF
>-|TRBJ2-3|-|TRBV20-1
TGCAGTGCTAGAGGGGGCGCAAATACGCAGTATTTT
CSARGGANTQYF
>-|TRBJ2-7|-|TRBV12-3/TRBV12-4
TGTGCCAGCAGTTTAGGGGCAGCCACCTACGAGCAGTACTTC
CASSLGAATYEQYF
>TRBD2|TRBJ2-4|few|TRBV7-2
TGTGCCAGCAGCTCTAGCGGGAGTCGAGCCAAAAACATTCAGTACTTC
CASSSSGSRAKNIQYF
>-|TRBJ1-3|-|TRBV20-1
TGCAGTGCTTTACAGGGCTCTGGAAACACCATATATTTT
CSALQGSGNTIYF
>TRBD1|TRBJ2-5|few|TRBV28
TGTGCCAGCTGGACAGGGAATCAAGAGACCCAGTACTTC
CASWTGNQETQYF
>TRBD2|TRBJ2-2|-|TRBV5-1
TGCGCCAGCAGCTTGTCCCCGACTAGCGGATTGAACACCGGGGAGCTGTTTTTT
CASSLSPTSGLNTGELFF
>TRBD2|TRBJ2-7|many|TRBV7-2
TGTGCCAGCAGCTTAGAACACTATCGAGCGGGAGACGAGCAGTACTTC
CASSLEHYRAGDEQYF
>-|TRBJ2-7|-|TRBV10-3
TGTGCCATCGGACGGGACGGGAGCTCCTACGAGCAGTACTTC
CAIGRDGSSYEQYF
>-|TRBJ1-6|few|TRBV19
TGTGCCAGTAAAGGGAGACGGGGAGCAGCACCCCTCCACTTT
CASKGRRGAAPLHF
>-|TRBJ2-1|few|TRBV28
TGTGCCAGCCGTCTAGGGGCCTCCAATGAGCAGTTCTTC
CASRLGASNEQFF
>-|TRBJ1-2|-|TRBV6-2/TRBV6-3
TGTGCCAGCAGCCCCAGGTCACTTCTGGACTACACCTTC
CASSPRSLLDYTF